This T cell receptor (beta chain) was documented in a study of follicular helper T cells after annual influenza vaccination. From germline, CDR1 is LNHDA and CDR2 SQIVND (reference sequence). Trimming removed 4 bases from V and 0 bases from J, with 15 bases in between. This CDR3 is 16 amino acids long. Described time point: 2013-2014 season, 7 days after vaccination. Donors with HIV/AIDS, active malignancy, immunomodulators or active illness were excluded. ICOS+CD38+ and ICOS-CD38- fractions were sorted from non-naive CD4+CXCR5+PD-1+ cells. Method: immunoSEQ multiplex PCR; TCRdb's copy keeps in-frame clones and lacks some. This table holds around 5,000 clones, approximately 89% found once.

The source is an adult who received the influenza vaccine. The genes are TRBV19 and TRBJ1-1; a possible D gene is TRBD1 (6 bases). The sequencing used CXCR5+ CD38- circulating T follicular helper cells from blood, collected 7 days after influenza vaccination. The subset: circulating Tfh, non-naive CD4+CXCR5+PD-1+ (ICOS+CD38+ or ICOS-CD38-). Here the CDR3 reads CASSKLPGQVNTEAFF. The CDR3 DNA reads as TGTGCCAGTAGTAAACTACCGGGACAAGTGAACACTGAAGCTTTCTTT.